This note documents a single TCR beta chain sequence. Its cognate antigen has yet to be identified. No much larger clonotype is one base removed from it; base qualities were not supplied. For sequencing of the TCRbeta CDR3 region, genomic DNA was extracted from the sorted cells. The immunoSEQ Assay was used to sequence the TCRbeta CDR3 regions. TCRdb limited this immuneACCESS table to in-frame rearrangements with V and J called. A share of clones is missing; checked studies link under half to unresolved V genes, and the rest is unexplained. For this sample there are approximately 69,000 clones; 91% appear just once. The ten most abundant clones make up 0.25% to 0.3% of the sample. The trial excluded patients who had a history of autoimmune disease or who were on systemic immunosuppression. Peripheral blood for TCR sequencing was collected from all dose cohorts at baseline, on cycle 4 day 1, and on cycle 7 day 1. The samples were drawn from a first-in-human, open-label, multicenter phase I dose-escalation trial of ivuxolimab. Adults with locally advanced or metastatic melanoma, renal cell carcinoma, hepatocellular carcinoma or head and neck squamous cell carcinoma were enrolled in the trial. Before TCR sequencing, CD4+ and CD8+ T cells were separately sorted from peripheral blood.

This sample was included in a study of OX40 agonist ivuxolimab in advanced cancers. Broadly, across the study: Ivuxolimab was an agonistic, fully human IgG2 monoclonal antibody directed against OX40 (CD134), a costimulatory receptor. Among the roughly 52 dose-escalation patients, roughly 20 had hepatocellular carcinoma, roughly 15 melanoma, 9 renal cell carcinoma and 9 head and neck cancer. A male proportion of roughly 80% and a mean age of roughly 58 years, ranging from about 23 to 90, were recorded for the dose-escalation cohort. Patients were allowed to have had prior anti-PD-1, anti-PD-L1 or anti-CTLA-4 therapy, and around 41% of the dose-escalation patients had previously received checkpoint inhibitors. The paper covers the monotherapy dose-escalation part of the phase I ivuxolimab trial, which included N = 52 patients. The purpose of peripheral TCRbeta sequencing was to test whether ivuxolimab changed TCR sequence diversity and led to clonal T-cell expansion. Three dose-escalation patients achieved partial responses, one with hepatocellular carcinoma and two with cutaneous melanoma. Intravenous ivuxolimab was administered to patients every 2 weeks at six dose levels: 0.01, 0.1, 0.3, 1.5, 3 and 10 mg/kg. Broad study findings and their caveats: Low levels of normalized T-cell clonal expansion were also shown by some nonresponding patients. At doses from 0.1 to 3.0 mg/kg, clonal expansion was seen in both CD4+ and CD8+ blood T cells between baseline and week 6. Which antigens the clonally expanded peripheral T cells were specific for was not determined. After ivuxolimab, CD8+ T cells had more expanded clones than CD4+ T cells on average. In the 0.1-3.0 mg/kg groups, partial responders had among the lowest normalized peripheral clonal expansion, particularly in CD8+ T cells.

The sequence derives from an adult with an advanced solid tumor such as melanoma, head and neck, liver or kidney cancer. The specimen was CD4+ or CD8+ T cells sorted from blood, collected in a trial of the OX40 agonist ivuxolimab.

The nucleotide sequence is TGTGCCAGCAGCTTTGAAACCGGGACTGGCTCCTACGAGCAGTACTTC. Its protein reads: CASSFETGTGSYEQYF. The rearrangement combines TRBV5-6 with TRBJ2-7, with a weak D call of TRBD2 (6 bases match). CDR1 SGHDT and CDR2 YYEEEE are derived from the germline V gene. V lost 2 bases and J lost 0 bases; the stretch between them is 15 bases long. There are 16 amino acids in the CDR3, from cysteine to phenylalanine inclusive. The kept DNA is CDR3 alone, 48 bases in frame from the first base.